These 26 T cell receptor beta chains were all obtained from the same sample, sequenced in a study of T-cell reconstitution after alpha-beta-depleted transplantation in children. Construction of the TCRbeta library involved unique molecular identifiers. TCRdb re-called the PCR reads through MiXCR, storing one row per CDR3 protein. The data hold almost 600,000 distinct CDR3 sequences, with over 25% observed a single time. The sequenced sample was PBMCs, obtained before TCRalphabeta/CD19-depleted stem cell transplant. These TCRs come from a boy in the first two years of life with Wiskott-Aldrich syndrome, due to receive a stem cell transplant.

This clonotype was picked up a small number of times. V is TRBV12-3 or TRBV12-4 and J is TRBJ1-2; possible D gene TRBD1, 6 bases. Deletions cut 5 bases from V and 9 bases from J, with 22 bases between. This CDR3 has 15 amino acids. Written as DNA, the CDR3 is TGTGCCAGCAGTCTAGAAACCCGGGACACCCTCAGCTACACCTTC. Its translation is CASSLETRDTLSYTF.

J is TRBJ2-5 and V is TRBV12-3 or TRBV12-4; TRBD2 aligns across 7 bases. This CDR3 has 15 residues. The J segment lost 1 base and the V segment lost 2 bases, leaving 4 bases of the junction unmatched. CDR3 in DNA: TGTGCCAGCAGTTTATTTAGCGGGTCCCAAGAGACCCAGTACTTC. This gives the protein CASSLFSGSQETQYF.

This clonotype was recorded a few times. This rearrangement joins TRBV6-1 to TRBJ2-1, with D maybe TRBD2 (6 bases). The V gene's germline CDR1 is MNHNS and CDR2 SASEGT. With 5 bases removed from V and 2 bases from J, the gap between germline ends came to 13 bases. This CDR3 contains 15 residues. The CDR3 DNA reads as TGTGCCAGCAGTCCCAGGGCTAGCGCCTACAATGAGCAGTTCTTC. Encoded protein: CASSPRASAYNEQFF.

V and J are TRBV20-1 and TRBJ2-3, with 10 bases identical to TRBD2. V trimming: 1 base; J trimming: 7 bases; junction bases outside the gene matches: 14. This CDR3 has 17 amino acids. Germline loops: CDR1 DFQATT, CDR2 SNEGSKA (reference sequence). The CDR3 spells CSARGLPLAGEDYTQYF. The CDR3 coding sequence is TGCAGTGCTAGAGGCCTCCCTCTAGCGGGAGAGGATTATACGCAGTATTTT.

CDR3 in amino acids: CASSPGLAGQNPNTGELFF. CDR3 coding DNA: TGCGCCAGCAGCCCAGGACTAGCGGGGCAGAACCCGAACACCGGGGAGCTGTTTTTT. The chain carries TRBV5-1 and TRBJ2-2; 12 bases align to TRBD2. The V segment lost 4 bases and the J segment 0 bases; nucleotides outside the gene matches: 10. CDR3 size: 19 residues. Germline CDR1 reads SGHRS; CDR2 reads YFSETQ.

The gene calls are TRBV6-1 and TRBJ2-3; D uncertain. The germline gives CDR1 MNHNS, CDR2 SASEGT. The CDR3 is made up of 13 amino acids. Trimming cost V 5 bases and J 2 bases, with 8 bases left between them. The CDR3 loop is CASSSSLTDTQYF. The CDR3 DNA follows: TGTGCCAGCAGTAGTAGCCTCACAGATACGCAGTATTTT.

In nucleotides, the CDR3 is TGCAGTGCCCCTGGACTAGCGGCATACAATGAGCAGTTCTTC. Its translation is CSAPGLAAYNEQFF. The rearrangement links TRBV20-1 to TRBJ2-1, with TRBD2 matching 10 bases. Looked up from germline, CDR1 is DFQATT and CDR2 is SNEGSKA (reference sequence). The CDR3 has 14 residues. The V gene end was trimmed by 6 bases and the J gene end by 4 bases; junction bases not matched to a gene: 6.

This clonotype was seen only a few times. The chain carries TRBV5-1 and TRBJ1-1, with 7 bases identical to TRBD1. Trimming took 0 bases from V and 3 from J; bases not matched to a gene: 2. This CDR3 region has 14 residues. Germline CDR1 and CDR2: SGHRS and YFSETQ. The CDR3 sequence: CASSLAGGYTEAFF. The CDR3 DNA reads as TGCGCCAGCAGCTTGGCAGGGGGATACACTGAAGCTTTCTTT.

In this sample, this clonotype turned up a few times. CDR3 DNA sequence: TGTGCCAGCAGCGTAGGGCTGACTGGGACTAGCCCTTCCCCCTACAATGAGCAGTTCTTC. Translation: CASSVGLTGTSPSPYNEQFF. The chain recombines TRBV9 with TRBJ2-1; TRBD2 matches at 9 bases. The CDR3 extends over 20 amino acids. V lost 0 bases to trimming and J lost 2 bases; unmatched junction nucleotides: 15. Germline CDR1 reads SGDLS; CDR2 reads YYNGEE.

Many counts were recorded for this clonotype. This sequence joins TRBV5-1 and TRBJ1-1; D ambiguous. This CDR3 spans 13 amino acids. Deletions cut 0 bases from V and 1 base from J, with 4 bases between. Germline V lookup: CDR1 SGHRS, CDR2 YFSETQ. CDR3 sequence reads: CASSLAGNTEAFF. Written as DNA, the CDR3 is TGCGCCAGCAGCTTGGCAGGGAACACTGAAGCTTTCTTT.

This clonotype appeared a few times. The genes are TRBV14 and TRBJ2-3, with D maybe TRBD2 (5 bases). Germline V CDR1 and CDR2: SGHDN, FVKESK. Between the trimmed V and J ends, which lost 1 base and 0 bases, there was a span of 8 bases. The length of the CDR3 is 15 residues. The CDR3 sequence: CASSQGTLSTDTQYF. DNA of the CDR3: TGTGCCAGCAGCCAAGGGACTCTTAGCACAGATACGCAGTATTTT. Variable domain in full (rest from reference TRBV14 and TRBJ2-3): EAGVTQFPSHSVIEKGQTVTLRCDPISGHDNLYWYRRVMGKEIKFLLHFVKESKQDESGMPNNRFLAERTGGTYSTLKVQPAELEDSGVYFCASSQGTLSTDTQYFGPGTRLTVL.

This clonotype was picked up a small number of times. The genes are TRBV4-2 and TRBJ2-5, with D possibly being TRBD2 (6 bases). The CDR3 is made up of 15 amino acids. The germline V gene has CDR1 LGHNA and CDR2 YNFKEQ. Trimming cost V 0 bases and J 3 bases, with 11 bases left between them. This CDR3 is CASSQDGTGEETQYF. CDR3 DNA sequence: TGTGCCAGCAGCCAAGATGGGACGGGAGAAGAGACCCAGTACTTC.

This clonotype was seen repeatedly, ten times or more. This CDR3 is CSVARGQETQYF. In DNA form, the CDR3 reads TGCAGCGTTGCCAGGGGACAAGAGACCCAGTACTTC. The V gene is TRBV29-1, the J gene TRBJ2-5, with a weak D call TRBD1 (6 bases). Germline CDR1 and CDR2: SQVTM and ANQGSEA. This CDR3 is built from 12 residues. The V end was cut by 4 bases, the J end by 2 bases, with 8 bases between. Together with reference TRBV29-1 and TRBJ2-5, the CDR3 gives the full variable domain: SAVISQKPSRDICQRGTSLTIQCQVDSQVTMMFWYRQQPGQSLTLIATANQGSEATYESGFVIDKFPISRPNLTFSTLTVSNMSPEDSSIYLCSVARGQETQYFGPGTRLLVL.

This clonotype was detected a few times. The rearrangement joins TRBV24-1 to TRBJ2-7, with D uncertain. The CDR3 is 11 amino acids. CDR1 is KGHDR, CDR2 SFDVKD, per germline. V was cut by 1 base and J by 7 bases, with 4 bases left in between. CDR3 DNA: TGTGCCACCAGTGATTTTAGGGAGCAGTACTTC. Residues: CATSDFREQYF.

The chain uses TRBV5-1 and TRBJ2-5, with 9 bases identical to TRBD2. The CDR3 runs to 15 residues. Germline V CDR1 and CDR2: SGHRS, YFSETQ. V was pared by 2 bases and J by 2 bases, with 4 bases of the junction left unmatched. CDR3: CASSFSLAGQETQYF. In DNA, the CDR3 is TGCGCCAGCAGCTTTTCGCTAGCGGGACAAGAGACCCAGTACTTC.

V gene TRBV30 combines with J gene TRBJ1-5, with D perhaps matching TRBD1 (6 bases). CDR3 length: 15 residues. Between the trimmed V and J ends, which lost 1 base and 3 bases, there was a span of 13 bases. Germline loops: CDR1 GTSNPN, CDR2 SVGIG (reference sequence). The DNA for the CDR3 is TGTGCCTGGAGTGCAGGGGATAGGAACAATCAGCCCCAGCATTTT. Amino acids: CAWSAGDRNNQPQHF. Complete variable domain (other parts from reference TRBV30 and TRBJ1-5): SQTIHQWPATLVQPVGSPLSLECTVEGTSNPNLYWYRQAAGRGLQLLFYSVGIGQISSEVPQNLSASRPQDRQFILSSKKLLLSDSGFYLCAWSAGDRNNQPQHFGDGTRLSIL.

The CDR3 region is CASSLSTGVFNQPQHF. DNA of the CDR3: TGTGCCAGCAGCTTGTCTACAGGGGTATTCAATCAGCCCCAGCATTTT. The chain has TRBV5-6 and TRBJ1-5; 7 nucleotides agree with TRBD1. The V and J ends lost 1 base and 3 bases, in that order; junction bases with no gene match: 7. The CDR3 has 16 amino acids. Per germline, CDR1 SGHDT and CDR2 YYEEEE.

This sequence joins TRBV5-1 and TRBJ2-3; no clear D gene. V was pared by 3 bases and J by 4 bases, with 15 bases between. Germline CDR1 is SGHRS and CDR2 is YFSETQ. CDR3 length: 15 residues. CDR3 nucleotide sequence: TGCGCCAGCAGCTGGAAACCCTCGGAGTCAGATACGCAGTATTTT. Encoded protein: CASSWKPSESDTQYF.

This clonotype appeared a few times. The chain is built from TRBV5-1 and TRBJ2-2; D is perhaps TRBD1 or TRBD2 (5 bases each). Germline values: CDR1 SGHRS, CDR2 YFSETQ. The CDR3 totals 17 residues. V dropped 0 bases and J dropped 3 bases, with 15 bases sitting between them. CDR3 nucleotides: TGCGCCAGCAGCTTGGCCAGTGGGGGAGTCGACACCGGGGAGCTGTTTTTT. Its protein is CASSLASGGVDTGELFF.

This clonotype was counted a few times. V usage is TRBV4-1 and J usage is TRBJ2-3; TRBD2 matches at 7 bases. J was trimmed by 5 bases and V by 1 base; bases with no gene match: 9. The CDR3 runs 16 residues. Germline V gene lookup returns CDR1 MGHRA and CDR2 YSYEKL. The CDR3 protein is CASSQVGGSKRDTQYF. The CDR3 coding sequence is TGCGCCAGCAGCCAAGTCGGCGGGAGTAAGAGAGATACGCAGTATTTT.

This clonotype has only a few counts. The rearrangement joins TRBV10-3 to TRBJ2-4, with 7 bases fitting TRBD1. This CDR3 is built from 16 residues. Germline-derived CDR1 and CDR2 are ENHRY and SYGVKD. J was trimmed by 3 bases and V by 0 bases; bases with no gene match: 5. The CDR3 loop is CAISESGQGVKNIQYF. Here the CDR3 DNA reads TGTGCCATCAGTGAGTCGGGCCAGGGGGTCAAAAACATTCAGTACTTC.

This chain connects TRBV20-1 to TRBJ1-1, with D perhaps matching TRBD1 (5 bases). V lost 5 bases and J 3 bases, leaving 10 bases between the germline ends. CDR3 length: 12 amino acids. From germline, CDR1 is DFQATT and CDR2 SNEGSKA (reference sequence). For the CDR3, the DNA is TGCAGTGCTGACAGAGGTGACACTGAAGCTTTCTTT. This encodes CSADRGDTEAFF.

This clonotype came up a few times. The chain uses TRBV5-1 and TRBJ2-5, with D maybe TRBD1 (5 bases). The length of the CDR3 is 15 residues. The germline gives CDR1 SGHRS, CDR2 YFSETQ. The V end lost 4 bases, the J end lost 7 bases, and 20 bases lay between the germline ends. The CDR3, as DNA: TGCGCCAGCAGCGTATCTACAGGTGACTTGGGGACCCAGTACTTC. Amino acids: CASSVSTGDLGTQYF.

This clonotype was detected a few times. The CDR3 reads CASRPWTSDQGETQYF. As DNA, the CDR3 is TGTGCCAGCAGACCATGGACTAGCGACCAGGGAGAGACCCAGTACTTC. The genes are TRBV3-1 and TRBJ2-5; 9 bases agree with TRBD2. Germline V gene lookup returns CDR1 LGHDT and CDR2 YNNKEL (reference sequence). The V and J ends lost 6 bases and 4 bases, in that order; junction bases with no gene match: 12. The CDR3 runs 16 residues.

The chain recombines TRBV11-3 with TRBJ1-1, with 9 bases fitting TRBD1. V gave up 4 bases and J gave up 3 bases; unmatched junction bases: 6. The CDR3 is made up of 15 amino acids. Germline V lookup: CDR1 SGHNT, CDR2 YENEEA. CDR3 nucleotides: TGTGCCAGCAGCTCGGGACAGGGAAGCGACACTGAAGCTTTCTTT. Translated, it gives CASSSGQGSDTEAFF.

The J gene is TRBJ2-3, the V gene TRBV21-1; the table gives TRBD2 as D, unverified against the DNA. TRBV21-1 is termed a pseudogene. This CDR3 has 16 amino acids. CDR3 loop: CASSMTSGSGTDTQYF. Here the CDR3 DNA reads TGTGCCAGCAGCATGACTAGCGGGAGTGGCACAGATACGCAGTATTTT.